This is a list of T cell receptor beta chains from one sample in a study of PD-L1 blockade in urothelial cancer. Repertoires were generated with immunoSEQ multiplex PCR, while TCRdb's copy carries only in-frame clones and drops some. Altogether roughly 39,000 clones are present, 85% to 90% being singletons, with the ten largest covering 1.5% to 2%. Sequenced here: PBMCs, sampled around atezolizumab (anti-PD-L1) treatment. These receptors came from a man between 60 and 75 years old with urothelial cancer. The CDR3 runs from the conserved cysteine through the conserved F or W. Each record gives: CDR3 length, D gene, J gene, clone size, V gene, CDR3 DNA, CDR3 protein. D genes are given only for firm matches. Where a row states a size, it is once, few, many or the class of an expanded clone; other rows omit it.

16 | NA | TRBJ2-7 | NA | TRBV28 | TGTGCCAGCAGCCTGACACCTTCCCTTAGCTCCTACGAGCAGTACTTC | CASSLTPSLSSYEQYF
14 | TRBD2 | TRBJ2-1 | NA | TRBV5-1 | TGCGCCAGCAGCAAAGGACTAGCGGGGCTTGAGCAGTTCTTC | CASSKGLAGLEQFF
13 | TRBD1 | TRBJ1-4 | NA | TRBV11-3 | TGTGCCAGCAGCCCAGGGGGAGATGAAAAACTGTTTTTT | CASSPGGDEKLFF
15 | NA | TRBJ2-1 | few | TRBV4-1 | TGCGCCAGCAGCACAAGTGGGCTAACTTTGGATGAGCAGTTCTTC | CASSTSGLTLDEQFF
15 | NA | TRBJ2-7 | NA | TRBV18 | TGTGCCAGCTCACCCCTCCCAGGGACATCCTACGAGCAGTACTTC | CASSPLPGTSYEQYF
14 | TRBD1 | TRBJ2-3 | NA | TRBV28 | TGTGCCAGCAGCCTCGGACAGGGTCTGAATACGCAGTATTTT | CASSLGQGLNTQYF
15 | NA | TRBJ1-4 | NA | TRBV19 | TGTGCCAGTAAGGAACCGGGTTCTTCAAATGAAAAACTGTTTTTT | CASKEPGSSNEKLFF
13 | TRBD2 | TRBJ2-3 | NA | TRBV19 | TGTGCCAGTACGGCTAGCGGGAAGGGTACGCAGTATTTT | CASTASGKGTQYF
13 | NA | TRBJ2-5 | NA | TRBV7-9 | TGTGCCAGCAGCCCCCGGAGCACGGAGACCCAGTACTTC | CASSPRSTETQYF
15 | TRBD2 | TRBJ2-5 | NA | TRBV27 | TGTGCCAGCAGTTTGGGACTAGCGGGGGGAGAGACCCAGTACTTC | CASSLGLAGGETQYF
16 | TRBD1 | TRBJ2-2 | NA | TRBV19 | TGTGCCAGTATTGGGATTGGACAGGGGGGCACCGGGGAGCTGTTTTTT | CASIGIGQGGTGELFF
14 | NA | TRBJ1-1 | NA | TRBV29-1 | TGCAGCGGTTACAGGGCCTTGGGGGACACTGAAGCTTTCTTT | CSGYRALGDTEAFF
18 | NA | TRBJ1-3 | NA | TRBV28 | TGTGCCAGCAGTTTGGGACCCAGTGCGGGACGCTCTGGAAACACCATATATTTT | CASSLGPSAGRSGNTIYF
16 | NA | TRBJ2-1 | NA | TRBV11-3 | TGTGCCAGCTCACGCAGAGCGGCGGGGAGTCACAATGAGCAGTTCTTC | CASSRRAAGSHNEQFF
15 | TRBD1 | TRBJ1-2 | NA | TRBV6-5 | TGTGCCAGCAGTTACTCCCAAGGGACAGGGAATGGCTACACCTTC | CASSYSQGTGNGYTF
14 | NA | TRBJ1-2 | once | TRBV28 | TGTGCCAGCAGTATCCCCGGGTCCCTCTATGGCTACACCTTC | CASSIPGSLYGYTF
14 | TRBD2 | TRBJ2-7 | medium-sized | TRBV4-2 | TGTGCCAGCAGCCAGGGAGCGGGGCCCTACGAGCAGTACTTC | CASSQGAGPYEQYF
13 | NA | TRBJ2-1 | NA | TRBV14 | TGTGCCAGCAGCTGGGCCAGCGGCAATGAGCAGTTCTTC | CASSWASGNEQFF